A selection of T cell receptor beta chains follows, all from one sample in a study of response to subunit inactivated influenza vaccine. Using its own MiXCR run on the RT-PCR reads, TCRdb lists one record per CDR3 protein. The repertoire holds around 750,000 distinct CDR3 sequences, 20% to 25% seen once, with roughly 10% in the top ten. This sample comprised PBMCs from blood, obtained approximately 5 days after vaccination. Receptors were obtained from a man aged 50 to 59 who received an inactivated influenza vaccine. Each CDR3 is given with its conserved first and last residue. D genes are given only for firm matches. Size tells how often a clone was seen (once, few, many) or the class of an expanded clone, and some rows leave it out.

size	D	J	V	DNA	CDR3
.	.	TRBJ1-1	TRBV6-2/TRBV6-3	TGTGCCAGCAGTGGGGGACGTCTCACTGAAGCTTTCTTT	CASSGGRLTEAFF
.	.	TRBJ2-2	TRBV5-4	TGTGCCAGCAGGCGGGCAAGCAACACCGGGGAGCTGTTTTTT	CASRRASNTGELFF
.	.	TRBJ2-7	TRBV6-2/TRBV6-3	TGTGCCAGCAGTTACCTACAGGGACCGGCCTACGAGCAGTACTTC	CASSYLQGPAYEQYF
.	.	TRBJ2-1	TRBV20-1	TGCAGTGCTAGAGATGTTAGGAGGGATCAATACAATGAGCAGTTCTTC	CSARDVRRDQYNEQFF
.	.	TRBJ2-3	TRBV6-5	TGTGCCAGCAGTTACCAGATCAAACCTAGCACAGATACGCAGTATTTT	CASSYQIKPSTDTQYF
few	TRBD2	TRBJ2-3	TRBV29-1	TGCAGCGGAGGCGGGAGGGCCAGAGATACGCAGTATTTT	CSGGGRARDTQYF
many	.	TRBJ2-3	TRBV5-1	TGCGCCAGCAGCCTAGGGGGGCTCGGAGATACGCAGTATTTT	CASSLGGLGDTQYF
.	TRBD2	TRBJ2-3	TRBV20-1	TGCAGTGCAGTGACTAGCGCTCCCATTACGCAGTATTTT	CSAVTSAPITQYF
few	TRBD1	TRBJ2-3	TRBV5-1	TGCGCCAGCAGCTTAGACAGGGGGCTCGGTACAGATACGCAGTATTTT	CASSLDRGLGTDTQYF
few	TRBD1	TRBJ2-3	TRBV11-2	TGTGCCAGCAGCCCGTACGGGACAGGGTGGTCAGATACGCAGTATTTT	CASSPYGTGWSDTQYF
.	.	TRBJ2-7	TRBV6-2/TRBV6-3	TGTGCCGGACAGCCCGCGGGAGAGGGCGAGCAGTACTTC	CAGQPAGEGEQYF
.	.	TRBJ2-3	TRBV11-2	TGTGCCAGCAGCCCCTTTGGGCTAAGGTATTATGGCACAGATACGCAGTATTTT	CASSPFGLRYYGTDTQYF
.	TRBD1	TRBJ2-7	TRBV7-8	TGTGCCAGCAGCTTATATACTGGGACAGGCGCCTACGAGCAGTACTTC	CASSLYTGTGAYEQYF
few	.	TRBJ1-4	TRBV18	TGTGCCAGCTCACCCCGTCATACTAATGAAAAACTGTTTTTT	CASSPRHTNEKLFF
.	.	TRBJ2-2	TRBV4-2	TGTGCCAGCAGCCAAGGGGGAGAGTGGGCGACCGGGGAGCTGTTTTTT	CASSQGGEWATGELFF
many	TRBD1	TRBJ2-7	TRBV10-3	TGTGCCATCAGTTCGAAGCCGGGACAGGCGAACTACGAGCAGTACTTC	CAISSKPGQANYEQYF
.	TRBD1	TRBJ2-1	TRBV12-3/TRBV12-4	TGTGCCAGCAGTCTCCCATCGCAGGACAGGGCTCAGTTCTTC	CASSLPSQDRAQFF
.	.	TRBJ2-3	TRBV12-3/TRBV12-4	TGTGCCAGCAGTCCCGGAAGCCCCACAGATACGCAGTATTTT	CASSPGSPTDTQYF
few	.	TRBJ2-7	TRBV12-3/TRBV12-4	TGTGCCAGCAGTTTGAGCTTCATCAACGAGCAGTACTTC	CASSLSFINEQYF